The entry below gives a single T cell receptor beta chain sequence along with its context. Generated by immunoSEQ multiplex PCR, the TCRdb table keeps only in-frame clones and is missing some. The sample gives over 40,000 clones, nearly 85% of which show up once; 16% is in the top ten. The CDR3 is 13 amino acids. In germline, CDR1 is SGHNT, CDR2 YENEEA. V was pared by 4 bases and J by 6 bases, with 10 bases between. The sample is drawn from a study of blood T cell repertoires in COVID-19. In the study overall: Sites in the United States, Italy and Spain provided acute and convalescent COVID-19 samples. Sample material is recorded as cDNA or gDNA derived from T cells, B-cell-depleted T cells, or PBMCs.

The J gene is TRBJ2-1, the V gene TRBV11-3, with D possibly being TRBD1 (6 bases). Sequenced material: peripheral blood. This clonotype was obtained from a man aged 40-55 years with acute or convalescent COVID-19. The chain's CDR3 is CASSSQGINEQFF. DNA of the CDR3: TGTGCCAGCAGCTCACAGGGAATCAATGAGCAGTTCTTC.